This T cell receptor (beta chain) was sequenced in a study of blood T cell repertoires in COVID-19. Study at large: COVID-19 samples, acute and convalescent, were from the United States, Italy and Spain.

Profiling relied on immunoSEQ multiplex PCR, and the TCRdb table lists in-frame clones only, not all of them. The sample yields around 150,000 clones, approximately 86% seen once. This CDR3 is 13 amino acids long. This clone came up a few times. Sequencing was carried out using peripheral blood. The chain employs TRBV21-1 and TRBJ1-5; the listed D gene, TRBD1, was not tested against the DNA. TRBV21-1 is reported as a pseudogene. The source is a man in his 70s with acute or convalescent COVID-19. CDR3 in DNA: TGTGCCAGCAGCCAGGGGCCCTATCAGCCCCAGCATTTT. Protein: CASSQGPYQPQHF.